Listed here is a single T cell receptor beta chain. The entry originates in a study of shared clonotypes between healthy human individuals. This CDR3 is built from 13 residues. Trimming stripped 10 bases from V and 3 bases from J, with 15 bases between. The data were produced by immunoSEQ multiplex PCR, yet TCRdb's version contains in-frame clones alone and is incomplete. The sample has over a million clones, about 98% seen once; the top ten hold approximately 0.44%. The clonotype comes from a man younger than 45 in good health. The specimen sequenced was naive CD4+ T cells sorted from blood. Subset indicated: CD45RA+ positively selected. The chain links TRBV5-3 to TRBJ2-3; tentative D call: TRBD2 (5 bases). TRBV5-3 is identified as an open reading frame with a role that is uncertain. The CDR3 coding sequence is TGTGCCGGAAAGGCCCGGAGGACAGATACGCAGTATTTT. Translated, it gives CAGKARRTDTQYF.